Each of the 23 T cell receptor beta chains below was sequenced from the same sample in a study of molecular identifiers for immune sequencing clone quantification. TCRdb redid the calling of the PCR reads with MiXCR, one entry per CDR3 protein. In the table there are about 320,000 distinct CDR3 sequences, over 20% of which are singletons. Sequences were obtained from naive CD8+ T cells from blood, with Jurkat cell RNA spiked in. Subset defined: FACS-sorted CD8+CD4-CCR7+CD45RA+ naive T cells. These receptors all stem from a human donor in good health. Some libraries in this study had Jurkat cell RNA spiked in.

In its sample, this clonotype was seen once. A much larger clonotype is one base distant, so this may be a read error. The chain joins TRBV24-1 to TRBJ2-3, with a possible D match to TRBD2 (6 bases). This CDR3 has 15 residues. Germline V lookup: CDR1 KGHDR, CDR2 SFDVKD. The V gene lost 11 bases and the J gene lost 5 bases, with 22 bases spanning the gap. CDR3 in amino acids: CAIGSGDSWLDTQYF. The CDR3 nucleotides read TGTGCCATCGGGTCGGGGGACTCCTGGTTAGATACGCAGTATTTT.

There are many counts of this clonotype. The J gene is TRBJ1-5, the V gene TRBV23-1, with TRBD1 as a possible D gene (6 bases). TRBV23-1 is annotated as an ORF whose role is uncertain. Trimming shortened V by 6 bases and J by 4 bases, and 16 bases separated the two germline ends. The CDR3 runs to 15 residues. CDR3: CASSGDKNQNQPQHF. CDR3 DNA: TGCGCCAGCAGCGGGGACAAGAACCAAAATCAGCCCCAGCATTTT.

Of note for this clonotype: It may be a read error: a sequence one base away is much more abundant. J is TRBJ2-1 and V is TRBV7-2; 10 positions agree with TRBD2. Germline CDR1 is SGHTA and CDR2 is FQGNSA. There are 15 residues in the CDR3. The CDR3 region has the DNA TGTGCCAGCAGCTTGACTAGCGGGTACTACGATGAGCAGTTCTTC. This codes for CASSLTSGYYDEQFF.

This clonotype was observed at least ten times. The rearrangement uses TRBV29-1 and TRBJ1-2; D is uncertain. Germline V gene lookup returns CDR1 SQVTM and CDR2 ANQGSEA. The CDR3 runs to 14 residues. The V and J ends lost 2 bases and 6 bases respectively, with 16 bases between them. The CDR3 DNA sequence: TGCAGCGTTGAAAGGTCAGACCTTCCCCATGGCTACACCTTC. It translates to CSVERSDLPHGYTF. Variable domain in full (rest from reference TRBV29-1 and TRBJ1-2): SAVISQKPSRDICQRGTSLTIQCQVDSQVTMMFWYRQQPGQSLTLIATANQGSEATYESGFVIDKFPISRPNLTFSTLTVSNMSPEDSSIYLCSVERSDLPHGYTFGSGTRLTVV.

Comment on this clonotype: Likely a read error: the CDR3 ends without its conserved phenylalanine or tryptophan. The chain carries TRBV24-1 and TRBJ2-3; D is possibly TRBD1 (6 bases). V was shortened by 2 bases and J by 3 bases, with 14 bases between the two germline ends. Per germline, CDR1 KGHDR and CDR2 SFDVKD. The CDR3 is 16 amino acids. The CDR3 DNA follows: TGTGCCACCAGTGATTCATACAGGGTTTCGACAGATACGCAGTATCTT. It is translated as CATSDSYRVSTDTQYL.

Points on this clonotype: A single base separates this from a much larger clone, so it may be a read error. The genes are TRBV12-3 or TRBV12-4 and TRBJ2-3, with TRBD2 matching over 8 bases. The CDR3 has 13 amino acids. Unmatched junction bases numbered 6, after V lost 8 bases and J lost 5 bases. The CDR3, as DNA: TGTGCCAGCGAAGCGGGGGTGCAAGATACGCAGTATTTT. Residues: CASEAGVQDTQYF.

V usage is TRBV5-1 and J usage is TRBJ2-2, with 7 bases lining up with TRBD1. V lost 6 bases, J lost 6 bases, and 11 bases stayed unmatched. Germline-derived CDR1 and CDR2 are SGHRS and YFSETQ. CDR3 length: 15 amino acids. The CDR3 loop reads CASTTNLDRAGELFF. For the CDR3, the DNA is TGCGCCAGCACCACCAACCTTGACAGGGCCGGGGAGCTGTTTTTT.

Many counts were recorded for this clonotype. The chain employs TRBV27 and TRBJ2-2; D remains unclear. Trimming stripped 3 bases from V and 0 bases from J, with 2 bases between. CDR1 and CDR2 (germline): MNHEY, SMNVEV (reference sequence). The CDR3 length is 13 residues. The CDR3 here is CASSLANTGELFF. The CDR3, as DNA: TGTGCCAGCAGTTTGGCGAACACCGGGGAGCTGTTTTTT.

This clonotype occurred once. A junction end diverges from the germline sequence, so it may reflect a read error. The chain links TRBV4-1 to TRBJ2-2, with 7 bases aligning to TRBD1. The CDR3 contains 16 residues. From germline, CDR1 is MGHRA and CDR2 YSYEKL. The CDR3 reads CANSQEQGTNTGELFF. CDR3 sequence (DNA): TGCGCCAACAGCCAAGAACAGGGGACGAACACCGGGGAGCTGTTTTTT.

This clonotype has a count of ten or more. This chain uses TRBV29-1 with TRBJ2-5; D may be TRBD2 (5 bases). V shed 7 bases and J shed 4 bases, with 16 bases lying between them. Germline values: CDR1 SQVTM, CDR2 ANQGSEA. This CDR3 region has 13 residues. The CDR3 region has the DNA TGCAGCGCCCGAGAGCGGACGGTAGAGACCCAGTACTTC. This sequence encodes CSARERTVETQYF.

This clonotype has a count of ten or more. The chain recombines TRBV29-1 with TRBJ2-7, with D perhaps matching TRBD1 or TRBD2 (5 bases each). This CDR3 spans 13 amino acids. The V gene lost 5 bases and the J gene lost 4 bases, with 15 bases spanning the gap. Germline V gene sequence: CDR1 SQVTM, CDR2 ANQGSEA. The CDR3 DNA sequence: TGCAGCGTTATGGGGACCAAGCCATACGAGCAGTACTTC. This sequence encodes CSVMGTKPYEQYF.

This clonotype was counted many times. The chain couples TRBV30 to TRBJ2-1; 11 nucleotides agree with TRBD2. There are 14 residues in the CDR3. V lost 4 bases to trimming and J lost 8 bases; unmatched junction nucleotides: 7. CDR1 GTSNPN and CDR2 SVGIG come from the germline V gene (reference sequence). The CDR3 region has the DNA TGTGCCTGGACGAAGACTAGCGGGATCGATGAGCAGTTCTTC. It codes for CAWTKTSGIDEQFF.

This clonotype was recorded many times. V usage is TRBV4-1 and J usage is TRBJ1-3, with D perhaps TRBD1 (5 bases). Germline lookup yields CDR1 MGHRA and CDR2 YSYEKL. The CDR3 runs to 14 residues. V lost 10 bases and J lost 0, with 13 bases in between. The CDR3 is CATSGPDSGNTIYF. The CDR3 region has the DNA TGCGCCACCTCAGGGCCCGACTCTGGAAACACCATATATTTT.

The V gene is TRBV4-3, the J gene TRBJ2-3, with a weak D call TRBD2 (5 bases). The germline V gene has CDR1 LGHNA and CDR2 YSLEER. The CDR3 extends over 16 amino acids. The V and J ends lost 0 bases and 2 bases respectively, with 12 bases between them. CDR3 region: CASSQDGGPITDTQYF. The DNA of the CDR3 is TGCGCCAGCAGCCAAGATGGAGGACCGATCACAGATACGCAGTATTTT.

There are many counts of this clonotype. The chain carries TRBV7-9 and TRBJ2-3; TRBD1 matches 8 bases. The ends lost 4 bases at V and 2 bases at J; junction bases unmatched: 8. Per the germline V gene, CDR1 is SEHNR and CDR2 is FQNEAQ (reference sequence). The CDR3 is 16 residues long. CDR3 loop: CASSSPGQEFTDTQYF. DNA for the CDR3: TGTGCCAGCAGCTCTCCGGGACAGGAGTTCACAGATACGCAGTATTTT.

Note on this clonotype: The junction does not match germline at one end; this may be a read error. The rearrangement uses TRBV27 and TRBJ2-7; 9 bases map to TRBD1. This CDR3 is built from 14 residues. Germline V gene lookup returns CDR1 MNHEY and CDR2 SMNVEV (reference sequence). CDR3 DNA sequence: TGTGCCAGCAGGCTACAGGGGGCAATCGACGAGCGGTACTTC. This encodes CASRLQGAIDERYF.

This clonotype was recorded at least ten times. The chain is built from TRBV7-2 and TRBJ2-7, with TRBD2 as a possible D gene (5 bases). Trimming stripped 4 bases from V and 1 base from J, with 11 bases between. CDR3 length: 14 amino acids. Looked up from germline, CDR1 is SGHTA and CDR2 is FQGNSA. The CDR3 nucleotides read TGTGCCAGCAGCTGGGCCCCGGGGTCCTACGAGCAGTACTTC. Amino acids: CASSWAPGSYEQYF.

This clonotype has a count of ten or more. The CDR3 DNA sequence: TGTGCCAGCACCGCGCGCCCGTCAGATACGCAGTATTTT. It encodes CASTARPSDTQYF. The V and J genes are TRBV7-9 and TRBJ2-3, with D hard to call. CDR3 size: 13 residues. Germline V gene sequence: CDR1 SEHNR, CDR2 FQNEAQ (reference sequence). V was pared by 7 bases and J by 4 bases, with 12 bases between.

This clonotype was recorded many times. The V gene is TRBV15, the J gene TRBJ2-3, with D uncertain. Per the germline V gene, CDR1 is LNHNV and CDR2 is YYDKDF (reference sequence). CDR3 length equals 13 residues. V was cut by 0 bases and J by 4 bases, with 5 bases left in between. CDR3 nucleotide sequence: TGTGCCACCAGCAGAGAACCCGCAGATACGCAGTATTTT. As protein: CATSREPADTQYF.

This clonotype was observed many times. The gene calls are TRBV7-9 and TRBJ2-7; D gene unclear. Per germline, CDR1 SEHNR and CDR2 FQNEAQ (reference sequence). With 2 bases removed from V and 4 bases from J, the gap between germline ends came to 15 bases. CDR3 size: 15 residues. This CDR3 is CASSLSSAPSYEQYF. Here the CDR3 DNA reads TGTGCCAGCAGCTTATCCAGCGCACCTAGTTACGAGCAGTACTTC.

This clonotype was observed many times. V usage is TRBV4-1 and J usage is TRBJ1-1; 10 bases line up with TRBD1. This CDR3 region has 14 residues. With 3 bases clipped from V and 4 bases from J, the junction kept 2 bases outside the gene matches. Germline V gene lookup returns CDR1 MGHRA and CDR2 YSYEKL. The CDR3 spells CASSQGQGITEAFF. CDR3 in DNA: TGCGCCAGCAGCCAGGGACAGGGGATCACTGAAGCTTTCTTT.

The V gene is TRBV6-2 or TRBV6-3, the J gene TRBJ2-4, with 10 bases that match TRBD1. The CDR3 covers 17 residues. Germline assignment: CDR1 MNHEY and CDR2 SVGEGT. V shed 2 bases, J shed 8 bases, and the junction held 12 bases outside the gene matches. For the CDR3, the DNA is TGTGCCAGCAGTTACCGGCGCGGGACAGGGGATTTTTACATTCAGTACTTC. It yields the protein CASSYRRGTGDFYIQYF.

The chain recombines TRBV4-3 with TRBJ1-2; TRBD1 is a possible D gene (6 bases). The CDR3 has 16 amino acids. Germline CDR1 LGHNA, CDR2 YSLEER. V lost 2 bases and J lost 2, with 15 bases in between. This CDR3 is CASSQYLQGGNYGYTF. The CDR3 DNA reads TGCGCCAGCAGCCAATACTTACAGGGAGGGAACTATGGCTACACCTTC.